The 21 T cell receptor beta chains reported below all come from one sample, sequenced in a study of blood T cell repertoires in COVID-19. Here immunoSEQ multiplex PCR was the method, and the copy in TCRdb shows in-frame clones only, minus some. The repertoire holds roughly 100,000 clones, 70% to 90% seen once, with under 4% in the top ten. The sample taken for sequencing was peripheral blood. The receptors stem from a man between 50 and 59 years old in a cohort sampled during active COVID-19.

This rearrangement joins TRBV25-1 to TRBJ2-3, with a weak D call TRBD2 (6 bases). The V end lost 1 base, the J end lost 5 bases, and 7 bases lay between the germline ends. Looked up from germline, CDR1 is MGHDK and CDR2 is SYGVNS. The CDR3 runs to 13 residues. The DNA for the CDR3 is TGTGCCAGCAGTGAATCGGGGGAAGATACGCAGTATTTT. This gives the protein CASSESGEDTQYF. Filled out from reference TRBV25-1 and TRBJ2-3, the complete variable domain reads EADIYQTPRYLVIGTGKKITLECSQTMGHDKMYWYQQDPGMELHLIHYSYGVNSTEKGDLSSESTVSRIRTEHFPLTLESARPSHTSQYLCASSESGEDTQYFGPGTRLTVL.

The chain joins TRBV5-6 to TRBJ2-1; TRBD2 is a possible D gene (5 bases). The V gene's germline CDR1 is SGHDT and CDR2 YYEEEE. Trimming stripped 4 bases from V and 0 bases from J, with 14 bases between. CDR3 length: 16 residues. CDR3 DNA: TGTGCCAGCAGCGGGAGCCAGGACGGCTCCTACAATGAGCAGTTCTTC. It encodes CASSGSQDGSYNEQFF.

V gene TRBV19 combines with J gene TRBJ1-3; no clear D. V was cut by 7 bases and J by 9 bases, with 22 bases left in between. The CDR3 length is 15 residues. Germline V lookup: CDR1 LNHDA, CDR2 SQIVND (reference sequence). CDR3 residues: CASNSPGENRGTIYF. CDR3 sequence (DNA): TGTGCCAGTAACTCCCCCGGAGAGAACCGCGGCACCATATATTTT.

DNA of the CDR3: TGTGCCAGCAGCCTGACAGGCGTATCTTACGAGCAGTACTTC. Protein product: CASSLTGVSYEQYF. This rearrangement joins TRBV6-2 or TRBV6-3 to TRBJ2-7; weak D call: TRBD1 (6 bases). The CDR3 length is 14 residues. Germline CDR1 and CDR2: MNHEY and SVGEGT. Trimming cost V 6 bases and J 4 bases, with 16 bases left between them.

This clone was observed a few times. This chain links TRBV28 with TRBJ1-6; no clear D. From germline, CDR1 is MDHEN and CDR2 SYDVKM. Trimming removed 11 bases from V and 7 bases from J, with 9 bases in between. The CDR3 is 11 amino acids. The CDR3 coding sequence is TGTGCCTCAGCACAGAATTCACCCCTCCACTTT. It is translated as CASAQNSPLHF.

The rearrangement links TRBV6-6 to TRBJ1-5, with TRBD1 matching over 9 bases. The V and J ends lost 6 bases and 5 bases, in that order; junction bases with no gene match: 8. Germline CDR1 MNHNY, CDR2 SVGAGI (reference sequence). The CDR3 contains 15 residues. Here the CDR3 DNA reads TGTGCCAGCAGGACAAAGACAGGGGGGTATCAGCCCCAGCATTTT. It translates to CASRTKTGGYQPQHF.

This chain uses TRBV3-1 (or the pseudogene TRBV3-2) with TRBJ2-3, with 9 bases lining up with TRBD2. The CDR3 is made up of 15 amino acids. The V and J ends lost 0 bases and 5 bases, in that order; junction bases with no gene match: 3. Per germline, CDR1 LGHDT and CDR2 YNNKEL (reference sequence). Written as DNA, the CDR3 is TGTGCCAGCAGCCAAGATCGTAGCGGGGGAGATACGCAGTATTTT. Translation: CASSQDRSGGDTQYF.

The V gene is TRBV9, the J gene TRBJ2-5; D not certain. Germline loops: CDR1 SGDLS, CDR2 YYNGEE. The length of the CDR3 is 13 residues. The ends were cut back, 0 bases at V and 2 bases at J, with 5 bases in the middle. The CDR3 nucleotides read TGTGCCAGCAGCGTAGGTCATCAAGAGACCCAGTACTTC. Its protein is CASSVGHQETQYF.

J is TRBJ2-1 and V is TRBV28; TRBD2 matches at 11 bases. V was clipped by 7 bases and J by 10 bases; unmatched bases: 15. The CDR3 covers 16 residues. CDR1 and CDR2 from the germline V gene are MDHEN and SYDVKM. The CDR3, as DNA: TGTGCCAGCACCCATGTCGGGACTAGCGGACCCCGGGAGCAGTTCTTC. This sequence encodes CASTHVGTSGPREQFF.

The chain recombines TRBV28 with TRBJ1-2; 7 bases fit TRBD1. Germline-derived CDR1 and CDR2 are MDHEN and SYDVKM. Trimming cost V 3 bases and J 7 bases; bases outside gene matches: 8. The CDR3 has 14 residues. CDR3 nucleotides: TGTGCCAGCAGTTTCATCTCAGGGGGTGGTGGCTACACCTTC. Its translation is CASSFISGGGGYTF.

This clone was found once. The gene calls are TRBV7-9 and TRBJ1-2; 7 bases fit TRBD1. The CDR3 is 13 amino acids. Germline V gene lookup returns CDR1 SEHNR and CDR2 FQNEAQ (reference sequence). The junction had 7 bases not matched to a gene; V was cut back by 4 bases and J by 8 bases. The CDR3 spells CASSSPDRVGYTF. The CDR3 region has the DNA TGTGCCAGCAGCTCCCCCGACAGGGTGGGCTACACCTTC.

This chain links TRBV6-5 with TRBJ1-1, with TRBD1 identical over 7 bases. This CDR3 has 13 residues. Looked up from germline, CDR1 is MNHEY and CDR2 is SVGAGI. After removal of 6 bases from V and 11 bases from J, the junction contained 12 bases not matched to a gene. CDR3 DNA: TGTGCCAGCAGGACCGGGACAGCCCCACATGCTTTCTTT. This codes for CASRTGTAPHAFF.

V gene TRBV3-1 (or the pseudogene TRBV3-2) combines with J gene TRBJ2-3, with 8 bases aligning to TRBD2. Germline V gene lookup returns CDR1 LGHDT and CDR2 YNNKEL (reference sequence). This CDR3 comprises 16 residues. With 7 bases clipped from V and 2 bases from J, the junction kept 11 bases outside the gene matches. CDR3 sequence (DNA): TGTGCCAGCACCCGAGGGCTAGCGGGCGTCACAGATACGCAGTATTTT. Translating it yields CASTRGLAGVTDTQYF.

The chain links TRBV4-1 to TRBJ2-3; D perhaps matches TRBD1 (5 bases). Germline CDR1 and CDR2: MGHRA and YSYEKL. There are 17 residues in the CDR3. V gave up 4 bases and J gave up 0 bases, with 17 bases separating them. The CDR3 nucleotides read TGCGCCAGCAGCCTTGGACACCTTATCCCTAGCACAGATACGCAGTATTTT. This encodes CASSLGHLIPSTDTQYF.

The chain joins TRBV19 to TRBJ1-2; 8 bases map to TRBD1. This CDR3 has 14 residues. The V gene end was trimmed by 10 bases and the J gene end by 4 bases; junction bases not matched to a gene: 11. The germline gives CDR1 LNHDA, CDR2 SQIVND (reference sequence). The CDR3 here is CATSYRTGTYGYTF. CDR3 DNA sequence: TGTGCCACCAGTTACAGGACAGGGACCTATGGCTACACCTTC.

The chain has TRBV6-4 and TRBJ2-7; 7 positions match TRBD1. The germline V gene encodes CDR1 MRHNA and CDR2 SNTAGT. The CDR3 has 13 amino acids. V gave up 8 bases and J gave up 3 bases; unmatched junction bases: 7. The CDR3 loop reads CASYTGDGYEQYF. The CDR3 region has the DNA TGTGCCAGCTACACAGGGGACGGCTACGAGCAGTACTTC.

The chain joins TRBV28 to TRBJ1-1; D is undetermined. The V end was cut by 10 bases, the J end by 1 base, with 13 bases between. The CDR3 consists of 13 residues. Germline CDR1 and CDR2: MDHEN and SYDVKM. For the CDR3, the DNA is TGTGCCATCATGGACTGGAAGAACACTGAAGCTTTCTTT. It codes for CAIMDWKNTEAFF. Using reference TRBV28 and TRBJ1-1 for the parts outside the CDR3, the full variable domain is DVKVTQSSRYLVKRTGEKVFLECVQDMDHENMFWYRQDPGLGLRLIYFSYDVKMKEKGDIPEGYSVSREKKERFSLILESASTNQTSMYLCAIMDWKNTEAFFGQGTRLTVV.

This chain joins TRBV6-5 and TRBJ2-3; tentatively, D is TRBD1 (5 bases). The CDR3 runs 14 residues. Germline V gene data show CDR1 as MNHEY and CDR2 as SVGAGI. Between the trimmed V and J ends, which lost 5 bases and 5 bases, there was a span of 14 bases. This chain's CDR3 is CASSPRQPRDTQYF. CDR3 coding DNA: TGTGCCAGCAGTCCTAGACAGCCCCGAGATACGCAGTATTTT.

DNA for the CDR3: TGTGCCAGCGCACTAGCGGTACCCACAGATACGCAGTATTTT. Translated, it gives CASALAVPTDTQYF. The chain carries TRBV6-5 and TRBJ2-3; 8 bases are shared with TRBD2. The CDR3 consists of 14 residues. V trimming: 8 bases; J trimming: 2 bases; junction bases outside the gene matches: 6. Germline CDR1 and CDR2: MNHEY and SVGAGI.

The V and J genes are TRBV5-1 and TRBJ1-4, with D possibly matching TRBD1 (6 bases). V was pared by 1 base and J by 7 bases, with 17 bases between. The V gene's germline CDR1 is SGHRS and CDR2 YFSETQ. The CDR3 consists of 16 residues. CDR3 sequence: CASSLQAGGRGEKLFF. CDR3 coding DNA: TGCGCCAGCAGCTTGCAAGCCGGGGGGCGGGGTGAAAAACTGTTTTTT.

V usage is TRBV6-1 and J usage is TRBJ1-2; D not certain. Between the trimmed V and J ends, which lost 1 base and 10 bases, there was a span of 13 bases. This CDR3 is 13 amino acids long. Germline lookup yields CDR1 MNHNS and CDR2 SASEGT. The DNA for the CDR3 is TGTGCCAGCAGTGAAGAAGCGTATCTTCCCTACACCTTC. Amino acid sequence: CASSEEAYLPYTF.